A selection of T cell receptor beta chains follows, all from one sample in a study of blood T cell repertoires in COVID-19. Assay used: immunoSEQ multiplex PCR; TCRdb lists only in-frame clones, some missing. Of 150,000 to 200,000 clones in the sample, more than 85% were seen once. The sample taken for sequencing was peripheral blood. These receptors came from a woman between 25 and 40 years old with active or convalescent COVID-19. Each CDR3 is given without its conserved first and last residue. The order of the fields is CDR3 protein, V gene, J gene.

CDR3 protein: ASSLARDSLNTEAF
V gene: TRBV28
J gene: TRBJ1-1

CDR3 protein: ASSYTWGKDTQY
V gene: TRBV28
J gene: TRBJ2-3

CDR3 protein: ASSSEGRGTGELF
V gene: TRBV5-1
J gene: TRBJ2-2

CDR3 protein: ASSLADGANQPQH
V gene: TRBV5-8
J gene: TRBJ1-5

CDR3 protein: AIQPQGTSGNTIY
V gene: TRBV21-1
J gene: TRBJ1-3

CDR3 protein: ASSVGRTDTYQETQY
V gene: TRBV9
J gene: TRBJ2-5

CDR3 protein: ASSDHLLRGGYNEQF
V gene: TRBV10-1
J gene: TRBJ2-1

CDR3 protein: ASSLGTGGEAF
V gene: TRBV4-2
J gene: TRBJ1-1

CDR3 protein: ASSPSGGWSYGYT
V gene: TRBV19
J gene: TRBJ1-2

CDR3 protein: ASSIARGNEKLF
V gene: TRBV7-9
J gene: TRBJ1-4

CDR3 protein: ASSQIFREYNSPLH
V gene: TRBV3-1/TRBV3-2
J gene: TRBJ1-6

CDR3 protein: ASSLSQWRGNTEAF
V gene: TRBV27
J gene: TRBJ1-1

CDR3 protein: ASSQGTAGGGYT
V gene: TRBV4-2
J gene: TRBJ1-2

CDR3 protein: ASSKSSRDRDLEAF
V gene: TRBV21-1
J gene: TRBJ1-1

CDR3 protein: ASSGTSSNQPQH
V gene: TRBV18
J gene: TRBJ1-5

CDR3 protein: ASSFRGVSPLH
V gene: TRBV12-3/TRBV12-4
J gene: TRBJ1-6

CDR3 protein: ASSYSGTGGGNTIY
V gene: TRBV7-9
J gene: TRBJ1-3

CDR3 protein: ASSYSNGGGEQY
V gene: TRBV6-6
J gene: TRBJ2-7

CDR3 protein: ASSLGASEQY
V gene: TRBV11-2
J gene: TRBJ2-7

CDR3 protein: ASRADRGQTGELF
V gene: TRBV6-5
J gene: TRBJ2-2

CDR3 protein: ASSPVASREQF
V gene: TRBV7-9
J gene: TRBJ2-1

CDR3 protein: ASRSSGGFYEQY
V gene: TRBV2
J gene: TRBJ2-7

CDR3 protein: ASSYDRVTGNTIY
V gene: TRBV6-6
J gene: TRBJ1-3

CDR3 protein: ASSLATGTGVGKLF
V gene: TRBV5-6
J gene: TRBJ1-4

CDR3 protein: ASSPLAGVRYNEQF
V gene: TRBV27
J gene: TRBJ2-1

CDR3 protein: ASSPDLGRPLNTEAF
V gene: TRBV19
J gene: TRBJ1-1

CDR3 protein: ATSFSRDRETNGYT
V gene: TRBV24-1
J gene: TRBJ1-2

CDR3 protein: ASSYSIGVEVDQPQH
V gene: TRBV6-2/TRBV6-3
J gene: TRBJ1-5

CDR3 protein: ASKEPGQGYTGELF
V gene: TRBV19
J gene: TRBJ2-2

CDR3 protein: ASSTQERAEKLF
V gene: TRBV2
J gene: TRBJ1-4

CDR3 protein: ASSLLRRQGWNEQF
V gene: TRBV5-6
J gene: TRBJ2-1

CDR3 protein: ASSLRRGNYGYT
V gene: TRBV27
J gene: TRBJ1-2

CDR3 protein: ASSRGGSGNTIY
V gene: TRBV7-9
J gene: TRBJ1-3

CDR3 protein: ASSLMGLAGYYEQY
V gene: TRBV27
J gene: TRBJ2-7

CDR3 protein: ASSQYGQGVSYGYT
V gene: TRBV3-1/TRBV3-2
J gene: TRBJ1-2

CDR3 protein: ASSLAVGTSGETQY
V gene: TRBV7-7
J gene: TRBJ2-5

CDR3 protein: ASSLGPRGHVNYGYT
V gene: TRBV7-9
J gene: TRBJ1-2

CDR3 protein: ASSSARTGDGYT
V gene: TRBV6-1
J gene: TRBJ1-2

CDR3 protein: ASSFRQLNTEAF
V gene: TRBV5-4
J gene: TRBJ1-1

CDR3 protein: ASSLGSSKTQY
V gene: TRBV27
J gene: TRBJ2-5

CDR3 protein: ASSLRAGGLNEQF
V gene: TRBV5-1
J gene: TRBJ2-1

CDR3 protein: ASSFRGGSVNEKLF
V gene: TRBV5-4
J gene: TRBJ1-4